This TCR beta chain was captured by sequencing in a study of identical twins. TCRdb reanalysed the 5' RACE reads using MiXCR and keeps one entry per CDR3 protein. The repertoire holds a few hundred thousand distinct CDR3 sequences, with 20% to 25% as singletons. CDR1 and CDR2 (germline): KGHSH, LQKENI. The CDR3 has 14 amino acids. V lost 6 bases and J lost 6, with 17 bases in between. This clonotype was counted only a few times. Its antigen is not known. General study points: Out-of-frame alpha sequences common to twins exhibited an excess of low generation probability. The more abundant beta clonotypes in cord blood had fewer insertions, and memory repertoires did not show this.

No donor was unhealthy or non-Caucasian. These records were also assigned to another study, of T cells expressing NK-cell markers. From that study: For 6 or 7 donors, the dominant NKG2C+ clonotypes made up about 1.0-8% of their CD8+ T cells.

The genes are TRBV18 and TRBJ1-1; tentatively, D is TRBD1 (5 bases). Sequencing was carried out using CD4+ T cells sorted from blood. The TCR originated in a woman aged 18-29 years in good health. CDR3 in amino acids: CASSPMGGTSEAFF. CDR3 in DNA: TGTGCCAGCTCCCCGATGGGGGGGACCTCTGAAGCTTTCTTT.